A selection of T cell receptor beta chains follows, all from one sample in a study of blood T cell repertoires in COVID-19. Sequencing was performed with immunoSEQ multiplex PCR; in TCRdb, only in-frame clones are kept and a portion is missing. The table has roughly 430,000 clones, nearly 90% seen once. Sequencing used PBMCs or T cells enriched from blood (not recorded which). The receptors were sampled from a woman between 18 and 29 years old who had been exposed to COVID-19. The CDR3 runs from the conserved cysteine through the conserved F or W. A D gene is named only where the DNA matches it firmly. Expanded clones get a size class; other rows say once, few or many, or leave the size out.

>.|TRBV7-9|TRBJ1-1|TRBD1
TGTGCCAGCAGCCCCCGACAGGGGGCGAACACTGAAGCTTTCTTT
CASSPRQGANTEAFF
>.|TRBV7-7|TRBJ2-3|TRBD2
TGTGCCAGCAGCCCCGGGGGAGCGGGAGTAGATACGCAGTATTTT
CASSPGGAGVDTQYF
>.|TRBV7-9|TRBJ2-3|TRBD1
TGTGCCAGCAGCTCGGACAGGGCTACAGATACGCAGTATTTT
CASSSDRATDTQYF
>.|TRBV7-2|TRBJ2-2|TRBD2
TGTGCCAGCAGCTTCGTATGGGCGGGGGACACCGGGGAGCTGTTTTTT
CASSFVWAGDTGELFF
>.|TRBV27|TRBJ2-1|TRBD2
TGTGCCAGCAGTTTACATAGCGGGAGTCCCTCGGGGGAGTTCTTC
CASSLHSGSPSGEFF
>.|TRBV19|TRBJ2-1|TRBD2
TGTGCCAGTAGTACGGGACTAGCGGGGGCACAGTTCTTC
CASSTGLAGAQFF
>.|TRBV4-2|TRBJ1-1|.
TGTGCCAGCAGCCAGCTGTGGGGCGCTGAAGCTTTCTTT
CASSQLWGAEAFF
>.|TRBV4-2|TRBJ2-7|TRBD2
TGTGCCAGCAGCCAAGGACTAGCGGGGGCCTACCCCTACGAGCAGTACTTC
CASSQGLAGAYPYEQYF
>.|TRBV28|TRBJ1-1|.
TGTGCCAGCAGTTTGACAGTAAACACTGAAGCTTTCTTT
CASSLTVNTEAFF
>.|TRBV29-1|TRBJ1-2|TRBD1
TGCAGCGTTACGGGACAGGATAACTATGGCTACACCTTC
CSVTGQDNYGYTF
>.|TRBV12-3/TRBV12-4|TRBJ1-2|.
TGTGCCAGCAGTTCCTCAGGGTTATATGGCTACACCTTC
CASSSSGLYGYTF
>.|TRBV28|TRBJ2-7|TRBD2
TGTGCCAGCATCCTCGGGACTAGCGGGAATCCCTACGAGCAGTACTTC
CASILGTSGNPYEQYF
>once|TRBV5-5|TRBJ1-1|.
TGTGCCAGCAGCTCCAACATTCAGAGGAGAAGTGAAACTGAAGCTTTCTTT
CASSSNIQRRSETEAFF
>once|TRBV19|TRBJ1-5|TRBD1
TGTGCCAGTAGAACTCCGACAGGGCGAAATCAGCCCCAGCATTTT
CASRTPTGRNQPQHF
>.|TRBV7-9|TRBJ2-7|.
TGTGCCAGCAGCCTCCGGGGGGCCACCTACGAGCAGTACTTC
CASSLRGATYEQYF
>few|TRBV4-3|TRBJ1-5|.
TGCGCCAGCAGCCAAGATTGGGGGCCTCAGCCCCAGCATTTT
CASSQDWGPQPQHF
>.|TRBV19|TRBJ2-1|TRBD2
TGTGCCAGTAGTGACTCATCGACACTAGCGGGAGGAAGTGGAGAGCAGTTCTTC
CASSDSSTLAGGSGEQFF
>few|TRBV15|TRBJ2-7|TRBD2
TGTGCCACCAGCGCCCCCCGGACTAGCGGCTACGAGCAGTACTTC
CATSAPRTSGYEQYF
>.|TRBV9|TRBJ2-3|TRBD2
TGTGCCAGCAGCGTAGGCGGGGGGAGGTACACAGATACGCAGTATTTT
CASSVGGGRYTDTQYF
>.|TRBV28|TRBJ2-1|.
TGTGCCAGCGGGGCAACATATAGCAATGAGCAGTTCTTC
CASGATYSNEQFF
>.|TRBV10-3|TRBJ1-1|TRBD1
TGTGCCATCAGTGATTTCGGACAGGGGGCTGAAGCTTTCTTT
CAISDFGQGAEAFF
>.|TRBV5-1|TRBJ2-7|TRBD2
TGCGCCAGCAGCTTGGTGGCGGGAGTGCCGTTCAACGAGCAGTACTTC
CASSLVAGVPFNEQYF
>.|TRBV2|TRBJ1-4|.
TGTGCCAGCGGTGCGCGGACTAATGAAAAACTGTTTTTT
CASGARTNEKLFF
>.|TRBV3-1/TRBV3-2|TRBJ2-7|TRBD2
TGTGCCAGCAGTTCTGGACTAGCGGGAGACGAGCAGTACTTC
CASSSGLAGDEQYF
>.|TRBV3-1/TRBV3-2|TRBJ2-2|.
TGTGCCAGCAGCCAAGATGGGAAGGGAGCCGTACCGAACACCGGGGAGCTGTTTTTT
CASSQDGKGAVPNTGELFF
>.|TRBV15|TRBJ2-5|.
TGTGCCACCAGCAGAGACAGGGGCCAAGAGACCCAGTACTTC
CATSRDRGQETQYF
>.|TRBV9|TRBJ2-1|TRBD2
TGTGCCAGCAGCGTAGTGGCTAGCGGGGGGGTAAATGAGCAGTTCTTC
CASSVVASGGVNEQFF
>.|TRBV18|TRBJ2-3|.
TGTGCCAGCTCACCGTTTAGCGGTTACACAGATACGCAGTATTTT
CASSPFSGYTDTQYF
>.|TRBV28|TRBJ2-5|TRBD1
TGTGCCAGCAGGGGGACAGGGCCCTTCCAAGAGACCCAGTACTTC
CASRGTGPFQETQYF
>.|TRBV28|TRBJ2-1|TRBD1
TGTGCCAGCCAGAGAGCGACAGGGCTGTACAATGAGCAGTTCTTC
CASQRATGLYNEQFF
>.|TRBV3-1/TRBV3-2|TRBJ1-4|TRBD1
TGTGCCAGCAGCCGAGGACAGGGAGCGTCATTTGGTGAAAAACTGTTTTTT
CASSRGQGASFGEKLFF
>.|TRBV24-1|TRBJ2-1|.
TGTGCCACCAGTGATCCTAGGGGGTACTCCTACAATGAGCAGTTCTTC
CATSDPRGYSYNEQFF
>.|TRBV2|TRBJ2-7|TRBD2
TGTGCCAGCAGTACACCTCTTAGCGGGTTGTGGGCTGAGCAGTACTTC
CASSTPLSGLWAEQYF
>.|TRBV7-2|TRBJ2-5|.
TGTGCCAGCAGCCACGCGGTGAATTTGGAGACCCAGTACTTC
CASSHAVNLETQYF
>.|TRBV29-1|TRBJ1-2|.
TGCAGCGTTGACTGGACAAACTATGGCTACACCTTC
CSVDWTNYGYTF
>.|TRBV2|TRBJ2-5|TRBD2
TGTGCCAGCGCATGGGTAGCGGGGGGACAAGAGACCCAGTACTTC
CASAWVAGGQETQYF
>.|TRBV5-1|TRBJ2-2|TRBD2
TGCGCCAGCAGCTTGGGACTAGCGCGGAACACCGGGGAGCTGTTTTTT
CASSLGLARNTGELFF
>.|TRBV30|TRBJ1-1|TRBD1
TGTGCCTGGAGTCCACAGGGGGGGAACACTGAAGCTTTCTTT
CAWSPQGGNTEAFF
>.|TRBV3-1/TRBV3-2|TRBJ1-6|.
TGTGCCAGCAGCCAAGGGGTTTCGGGGGGGAGTCAGAATTCACCCCTCCACTTT
CASSQGVSGGSQNSPLHF
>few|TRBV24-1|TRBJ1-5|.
TGTGCCACCGCCATGGGGCCTAGCAATCAGCCCCAGCATTTT
CATAMGPSNQPQHF
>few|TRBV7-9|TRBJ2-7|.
TGTGCCAGCAGCCGGGAGTGGGAGGCCTACGAGCAGTACTTC
CASSREWEAYEQYF
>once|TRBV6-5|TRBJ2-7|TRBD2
TGTGCCAGCACCCCACCGGGCAGGCGGGGGGAGCAGTACTTC
CASTPPGRRGEQYF
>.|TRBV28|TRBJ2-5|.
TGTGCCAGCAGTTCCGGGAAAGAGACCCAGTACTTC
CASSSGKETQYF
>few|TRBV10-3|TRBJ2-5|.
TGTGCCATCAGTGATGGGCCCCTCAAATCGGAGACCCAGTACTTC
CAISDGPLKSETQYF
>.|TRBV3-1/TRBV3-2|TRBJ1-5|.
TGTGCCAGCAGCCAAGAGTCGGGTAATCAGCCCCAGCATTTT
CASSQESGNQPQHF
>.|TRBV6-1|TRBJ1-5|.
TGTGCCAGCGGTGACAGCGAACACGATAGCAATCAGCCCCAGCATTTT
CASGDSEHDSNQPQHF
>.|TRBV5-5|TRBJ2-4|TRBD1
TGTGCCAGCAGCTCTGGACAGGGGGTAGGGAACATTCAGTACTTC
CASSSGQGVGNIQYF
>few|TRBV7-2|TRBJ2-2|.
TGTGCCAGCAGCCCAAGGGGGACGGGCACCGGGGAGCTGTTTTTT
CASSPRGTGTGELFF
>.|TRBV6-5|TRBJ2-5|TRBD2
TGTGCCAGCATTCGGACTAGCGGAAACCAAGAGACCCAGTACTTC
CASIRTSGNQETQYF
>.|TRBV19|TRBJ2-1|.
TGTGCCAGTACCATCGGGACTCCCGCTAATGAGCAGTTCTTC
CASTIGTPANEQFF
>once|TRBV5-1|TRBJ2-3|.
TGCGCCAGCAGCTTGGGGGGCGGCGGCACAGATACGCAGTATTTT
CASSLGGGGTDTQYF
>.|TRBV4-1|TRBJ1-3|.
TGCGCCAGCAGCCACCATCCCCTCAAGTCAGGGGTCGGTGGAAACACCATATATTTT
CASSHHPLKSGVGGNTIYF
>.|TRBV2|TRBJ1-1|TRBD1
TGTGCCAGCGCGGACAGGGTGTCGAGAACTGAAGCTTTCTTT
CASADRVSRTEAFF
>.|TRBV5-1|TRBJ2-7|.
TGCGCCAGCACCCCCGGTGGGAGTCAACGCGAGCAGTACTTC
CASTPGGSQREQYF
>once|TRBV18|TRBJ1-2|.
TGTGCCAGCTCACCACAGGAGCTATTCTATGGCTACACCTTC
CASSPQELFYGYTF
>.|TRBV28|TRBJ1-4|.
TGTGCCAGCAGAACTTCCGGGGGGGGCAATGAAAAACTGTTTTTT
CASRTSGGGNEKLFF
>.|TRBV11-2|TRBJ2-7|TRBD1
TGTGCCAGCAGCTTCGGACAGGTTACCTACGAGCAGTACTTC
CASSFGQVTYEQYF
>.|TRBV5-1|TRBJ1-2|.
TGCGCCAGCAGCTTTCAAGGAGGGTTACAGTTCTATGGCTACACCTTC
CASSFQGGLQFYGYTF
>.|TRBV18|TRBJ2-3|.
TGTGCCAGCTCACCACCCGCCGGAGATACGCAGTATTTT
CASSPPAGDTQYF